The clone carrying this T cell receptor (beta chain) was seen more than once but under ten times. The antigen is not known. Germline CDR1 reads SGHRS; CDR2 reads YFSETQ. The CDR3 loop spans 16 amino acids. J lost 1 base, V lost 7 bases, and 7 bases had no gene match. CD25-based Treg depletion was applied to purified naive CD4+ T cells. Full-length variable regions came from constant-region reverse primers plus semi-nested Nested Universal Primer A PCR. MiXCR was run by TCRdb on the 5' RACE reads, yielding one entry per CDR3 protein. The table records about 8,900 distinct CDR3 sequences, about a quarter of them present only once. The study's findings and limits: The larger cohort examined one V-J beta rearrangement, not whole repertoires. Greatest tumor Treg TCR overlap was with tumor naive CD4+ cells.

This clonotype originated in a female donor with breast cancer. Sequenced sample: naive CD4+ T cells sorted from a lymph node. Subset given: naive CD4+ T cells, CD4+CD45RA+CD25-. The chain employs TRBV5-1 and TRBJ2-2, with 10 nucleotides matching TRBD1. The CDR3 DNA reads TGCGCCAGCCGCGAGGGGACAGGGGTGAACACCGGGGAGCTGTTTTTT. It codes for CASREGTGVNTGELFF.